This TCR beta chain stems from a study of blood T cell repertoires in COVID-19. Per the original data handling: By means of reference gene primer amplification, nucleated cell counts were estimated. Only in-frame clones appear in the TCRdb table, and some are missing; sequencing was by immunoSEQ multiplex PCR. The DNA gave D and trimming, while V, J and clone size come from that table. The profile shows 110,000 to 150,000 clones, roughly 79% of them singletons. This CDR3 contains 15 residues. Germline V lookup: CDR1 SGHVS, CDR2 FQNEAQ. V dropped 2 bases and J dropped 2 bases, with 13 bases sitting between them.

The sequencing input was peripheral blood. The J gene is TRBJ2-7, the V gene TRBV7-8; perhaps TRBD1 as D (5 bases). The source of this sequence is a woman aged 55-75 years with acute or convalescent COVID-19. The CDR3 coding sequence is TGTGCCAGCAGCTTAAGGGGCGTTGGTACCTACGAGCAGTACTTC. Residues: CASSLRGVGTYEQYF.